This passage covers 25 T cell receptor beta chains from one sample sequenced in a study of blood T cell repertoires in COVID-19 (dated by TCRdb to 2018 to 2021). Libraries came from the immunoSEQ multiplex PCR assay. TCRdb carries this immuneACCESS record with in-frame sequences only. Its versions omit some clonotypes, under half of them owing to an unresolved V gene in the studies checked, with the rest unexplained. Recorded for this sample are under 200,000 clones; roughly 86% of them occurred a single time. Roughly 2.5% of the sample comes from the top ten. Sample: peripheral blood. Source of these receptors: a man between 35 and 55 years old with active or convalescent COVID-19.

The rearrangement links TRBV12-5 to TRBJ2-7; 8 bases map to TRBD2. Germline CDR1 is LGHNT and CDR2 is FRNRAP. The V and J ends lost 6 bases and 3 bases, in that order; junction bases with no gene match: 10. This CDR3 has 15 residues. CDR3 coding DNA: TGTGCTAGTGGCCCGGGGGGGTCCTTTGGCTACGAGCAGTACTTC. This sequence encodes CASGPGGSFGYEQYF.

The gene calls are TRBV7-8 and TRBJ2-3; 8 nucleotides align to TRBD2. The J segment lost 1 base and the V segment lost 5 bases, leaving 2 bases of the junction unmatched. Germline V gene data show CDR1 as SGHVS and CDR2 as FQNEAQ. The CDR3 extends over 14 amino acids. CDR3 in amino acids: CASSISGGTDTQYF. In DNA form, the CDR3 reads TGTGCCAGCAGCATTAGCGGGGGCACAGATACGCAGTATTTT.

This CDR3 reads CASSQGSGTGGIDTQYF. Here the CDR3 DNA reads TGCGCCAGCAGCCAGGGCTCCGGGACAGGGGGCATCGATACGCAGTATTTT. V and J are TRBV4-1 and TRBJ2-3; 12 bases line up with TRBD1. CDR1 and CDR2 from the germline V gene are MGHRA and YSYEKL. The CDR3 is made up of 17 amino acids. V was pared by 3 bases and J by 6 bases, with 10 bases of the junction left unmatched.

V is TRBV7-3 and J is TRBJ2-5; D is possibly TRBD2 (6 bases). The germline V and J ends were trimmed by 0 bases and 5 bases, with 7 bases remaining between them. The CDR3 runs to 13 residues. Germline lookup yields CDR1 SGHTA and CDR2 FQGTGA. CDR3 sequence reads: CASSLTLAETQYF. The CDR3 nucleotides read TGTGCCAGCAGCTTAACCCTAGCGGAGACCCAGTACTTC.

V is TRBV7-8 and J is TRBJ1-1; D might be TRBD1 (5 bases). From germline, CDR1 is SGHVS and CDR2 FQNEAQ. Trimming removed 5 bases from V and 1 base from J, with 14 bases in between. The CDR3 runs 15 residues. The CDR3 is CASSTKGVTNTEAFF. In nucleotides, the CDR3 is TGTGCCAGCAGCACAAAAGGGGTCACGAACACTGAAGCTTTCTTT.

The chain joins TRBV2 to TRBJ2-3; D might be TRBD2 (6 bases). The CDR3 is 13 amino acids. V lost 9 bases to trimming and J lost 2 bases, with 12 bases between them. Germline CDR1 SNHLY, CDR2 FYNNEI. Here the CDR3 DNA reads TGTGCCAGTGACGGAGGGCTCACAGATACGCAGTATTTT. It translates to CASDGGLTDTQYF.

The chain combines TRBV25-1 with TRBJ2-1, with 11 bases fitting TRBD2. Trimming cost V 4 bases and J 4 bases; bases outside gene matches: 3. The germline V gene encodes CDR1 MGHDK and CDR2 SYGVNS. CDR3 length: 15 amino acids. CDR3 loop: CASSGTSGGYNEQFF. In DNA form, the CDR3 reads TGTGCCAGCAGTGGAACTAGCGGGGGATACAATGAGCAGTTCTTC.

The gene calls are TRBV5-4 and TRBJ1-1, with a tentative D call TRBD1 (6 bases). The ends were cut back, 3 bases at V and 5 bases at J, with 20 bases in the middle. Germline V gene sequence: CDR1 SGHNT, CDR2 YYREEE (reference sequence). The CDR3 has 16 residues. CDR3 DNA: TGTGCCAGCAGCTATGTCCGGGACACCAGAGAAACTGAAGCTTTCTTT. It yields the protein CASSYVRDTRETEAFF.

The chain couples TRBV12-5 to TRBJ1-2, with D unresolved. V was cut by 5 bases and J by 3 bases, with 13 bases left in between. Germline CDR1 LGHNT, CDR2 FRNRAP. This CDR3 region has 14 residues. This CDR3 is CASGPSGRDYGYTF. DNA of the CDR3: TGTGCTAGTGGTCCCTCCGGGAGAGACTATGGCTACACCTTC.

CDR3: CASSLNRVNTEAFF. As DNA, the CDR3 is TGTGCCAGCAGCTTAAACAGGGTGAACACTGAAGCTTTCTTT. The rearrangement joins TRBV11-2 to TRBJ1-1, with D perhaps TRBD1 (6 bases). The CDR3 spans 14 residues. Germline V gene sequence: CDR1 SGHAT, CDR2 FQNNGV. Trimming stripped 2 bases from V and 0 bases from J, with 7 bases between.

This clone was observed once. The sample contains more than one DNA sequence encoding this CDR3. The CDR3 DNA reads as TGTGCCTGGAGTGTAAGGGGGAATCAGCCCCAGCATTTT. Translation gives CAWSVRGNQPQHF. The rearrangement links TRBV30 to TRBJ1-5; D is perhaps TRBD1 (6 bases). V was cut by 0 bases and J by 4 bases, with 7 bases left in between. The CDR3 spans 13 residues. CDR1 is GTSNPN, CDR2 SVGIG, per germline (reference sequence).

This clone was found once. The chain uses TRBV7-9 and TRBJ1-2; D is ambiguous. The CDR3 has 13 residues. CDR1 is SEHNR and CDR2 is FQNEAQ in the germline V gene (reference sequence). The V gene lost 1 base and the J gene lost 8 bases, with 11 bases spanning the gap. The DNA for the CDR3 is TGTGCCAGCAGCTTAGTTGCAGGTGTGGGCTACACCTTC. Translated, it gives CASSLVAGVGYTF.

The CDR3 DNA reads as TGTGCCACCGGCGGACAGGAGTATGGCTACACCTTC. Amino acids: CATGGQEYGYTF. The V call is TRBV6-5, the J call TRBJ1-2; the match to TRBD1 covers 7 bases. The CDR3 length is 12 residues. The V and J ends lost 10 bases and 5 bases, in that order; junction bases with no gene match: 7. Germline CDR1 is MNHEY and CDR2 is SVGAGI.

The chain is built from TRBV5-6 and TRBJ2-1, with TRBD1 matching over 8 bases. This CDR3 region has 16 residues. Trimming removed 4 bases from V and 1 base from J; junction bases left unmatched: 7. CDR1 is SGHDT and CDR2 is YYEEEE in the germline V gene. CDR3 residues: CASSLEQGGSYNEQFF. The CDR3 nucleotides read TGTGCCAGCAGCCTGGAACAGGGGGGTTCCTACAATGAGCAGTTCTTC.

This clone appeared a single time. This chain joins TRBV18 and TRBJ1-4; tentatively, D is TRBD1 (5 bases). Trimming took 3 bases from V and 4 from J, leaving 15 bases between them. Germline V CDR1 and CDR2: KGHSH, LQKENI. The CDR3 contains 16 residues. CDR3 amino acids: CASSPPGHTYNEKLFF. Written as DNA, the CDR3 is TGTGCCAGCTCACCGCCCGGACATACCTATAATGAAAAACTGTTTTTT.

The chain is built from TRBV30 and TRBJ2-3; maybe TRBD2 (5 bases). Germline CDR1 is GTSNPN and CDR2 is SVGIG (reference sequence). This CDR3 is built from 15 residues. With 5 bases removed from V and 4 bases from J, the gap between germline ends came to 19 bases. In DNA form, the CDR3 reads TGTGCCTGGGCCCCCTTACTAGTTAGTCCAGATACGCAGTATTTT. It translates to CAWAPLLVSPDTQYF.

The V gene is TRBV7-2, the J gene TRBJ2-1, with TRBD2 identical over 7 bases. V lost 2 bases, J lost 4 bases, and 8 bases stayed unmatched. This CDR3 region has 16 residues. From germline, CDR1 is SGHTA and CDR2 FQGNSA. For the CDR3, the DNA is TGTGCCAGCAGCTTATTTGTATGGGGGGGATACAATGAGCAGTTCTTC. Translating it yields CASSLFVWGGYNEQFF.

This clone was seen ten or more times. The rearrangement uses TRBV4-1 and TRBJ2-2, with 9 bases aligning to TRBD1. Germline lookup yields CDR1 MGHRA and CDR2 YSYEKL. V dropped 2 bases and J dropped 4; count of bases not matched to a gene: 2. This CDR3 has 15 amino acids. The CDR3 coding sequence is TGCGCCAGCAGCCAAAGACAGGGGGGCACCGGGGAGCTGTTTTTT. Encoded protein: CASSQRQGGTGELFF.

The table lists this clone with a count of one. Other DNA sequences from this sample encode an identical CDR3 as well. This chain joins TRBV20-1 and TRBJ1-2; D is undetermined. The CDR3 spans 11 residues. The V gene lost 3 bases and the J gene lost 7 bases, with 9 bases spanning the gap. In germline, CDR1 is DFQATT, CDR2 SNEGSKA (reference sequence). The CDR3 reads CSASLSSGYTF. The CDR3 coding sequence is TGCAGTGCTAGTCTGTCCTCTGGCTACACCTTC.

In nucleotides, the CDR3 is TGTGCCAGTAGTATTCAGGAGGGGGCGGTGGCCAAAAACATTCAGTACTTC. Translation: CASSIQEGAVAKNIQYF. V is TRBV19 and J is TRBJ2-4; tentative D call: TRBD1 (7 bases). Trimming took off 3 bases at V and 1 base at J, with 16 bases between the two ends. CDR1 and CDR2 from the germline V gene are LNHDA and SQIVND (reference sequence). There are 17 residues in the CDR3.

The rearrangement links TRBV24-1 to TRBJ1-2, with TRBD1 as a possible D gene (6 bases). The CDR3 extends over 16 amino acids. The V end was cut by 3 bases, the J end by 2 bases, with 15 bases between. CDR1 is KGHDR, CDR2 SFDVKD, per germline. The CDR3 here is CATSDRTGQGNYGYTF. The DNA for the CDR3 is TGTGCCACCAGTGATCGGACGGGACAAGGCAACTATGGCTACACCTTC.

The V gene is TRBV6-5, the J gene TRBJ1-1; unclear D gene. Between the trimmed V and J ends, which lost 2 bases and 1 base, there was a span of 5 bases. The CDR3 is 13 amino acids. Germline V gene sequence: CDR1 MNHEY, CDR2 SVGAGI. The CDR3 spells CASSYAGNTEAFF. The CDR3 DNA reads TGTGCCAGCAGTTACGCGGGGAACACTGAAGCTTTCTTT.

The chain recombines TRBV4-3 with TRBJ2-2; weak D call: TRBD2 (6 bases). This CDR3 has 16 amino acids. V shed 4 bases and J shed 2 bases, with 14 bases lying between them. In germline, CDR1 is LGHNA, CDR2 YSLEER. The DNA of the CDR3 is TGCGCCAGCAGCCGAACAGCGGGTTCTAACACCGGGGAGCTGTTTTTT. Translation: CASSRTAGSNTGELFF.

This chain links TRBV7-3 with TRBJ2-3; D may be TRBD1 (7 bases). This CDR3 region has 14 residues. The ends were cut back, 5 bases at V and 8 bases at J, with 17 bases in the middle. Germline assignment: CDR1 SGHTA and CDR2 FQGTGA. The CDR3 coding sequence is TGTGCCAGCAGCGCAACCCGACAGGGAGGTACGCAGTATTTT. Protein: CASSATRQGGTQYF.

The chain combines TRBV25-1 with TRBJ1-1; D might be TRBD1 (6 bases). Trimming shortened V by 8 bases and J by 3 bases, and 10 bases separated the two germline ends. The CDR3 is made up of 12 amino acids. CDR1 and CDR2 (germline): MGHDK, SYGVNS. In DNA form, the CDR3 reads TGTGCCAGCTCGAGGACAGACACTGAAGCTTTCTTT. Translation: CASSRTDTEAFF.